A single sample is the source of the 24 T cell receptor beta chains below, sequenced in a study of blood T cell repertoires in COVID-19. Repertoires were generated with immunoSEQ multiplex PCR, while TCRdb's copy carries only in-frame clones and drops some. Of some 190,000 clones listed, more than 75% are singletons. Sequencing was done on a sample of PBMCs or T cells enriched from blood (not recorded which). The receptor set was obtained from a man aged 55 to 70 who had been exposed to COVID-19.

This rearrangement joins TRBV20-1 to TRBJ2-7; 11 bases agree with TRBD2. The CDR3 spans 14 residues. J gave up 4 bases and V 3 bases, and 5 bases lay outside the gene matches. Germline CDR1 and CDR2: DFQATT and SNEGSKA (reference sequence). The CDR3 is CSASTSGSGYEQYF. CDR3 in DNA: TGCAGTGCTAGTACTAGCGGGAGTGGGTACGAGCAGTACTTC.

The chain has TRBV6-5 and TRBJ2-2, with TRBD2 matching over 10 bases. The CDR3 consists of 13 residues. Trimming removed 6 bases from V and 6 bases from J; junction bases left unmatched: 1. Germline assignment: CDR1 MNHEY and CDR2 SVGAGI. In DNA, the CDR3 is TGTGCCAGCAGACTAGCGGGATCCGGGGAGCTGTTTTTT. Its protein is CASRLAGSGELFF.

This clone was picked up one time. V gene TRBV5-4 combines with J gene TRBJ2-1; 10 nucleotides agree with TRBD2. The CDR3 covers 15 residues. From germline, CDR1 is SGHNT and CDR2 YYREEE (reference sequence). The ends lost 3 bases at V and 7 bases at J; junction bases unmatched: 7. CDR3 in DNA: TGTGCCAGCAGCTCCTCTAGCGGGAGCTTGAATGAGCAGTTCTTC. Translation gives CASSSSSGSLNEQFF.

The J gene is TRBJ2-6, the V gene TRBV28; D is uncertain. The CDR3 totals 17 residues. V lost 3 bases to trimming and J lost 0 bases, with 12 bases between them. Germline V gives CDR1 MDHEN, CDR2 SYDVKM. The DNA of the CDR3 is TGTGCCAGCAGTTTTTGGGCCACATCCTCTGGGGCCAACGTCCTGACTTTC. Translating gives CASSFWATSSGANVLTF.

This clone was seen a few times. V is TRBV9 and J is TRBJ1-6; TRBD1 might be the D (6 bases). The CDR3 contains 15 residues. Germline V gene sequence: CDR1 SGDLS, CDR2 YYNGEE. The V end lost 0 bases, the J end lost 6 bases, and 10 bases lay between the germline ends. The CDR3 coding sequence is TGTGCCAGCAGCGTAGGGGGACACCTTAATTCACCCCTCCACTTT. The encoded protein is CASSVGGHLNSPLHF.

The chain combines TRBV7-8 with TRBJ1-2; no clear D gene. This CDR3 has 13 amino acids. Germline V gene sequence: CDR1 SGHVS, CDR2 FQNEAQ. V was trimmed by 0 bases and J by 4 bases, leaving 6 bases between them. DNA of the CDR3: TGTGCCAGCAGCTTAGCGGTCAGCTATGGCTACACCTTC. It codes for CASSLAVSYGYTF.

The J gene is TRBJ2-5, the V gene TRBV7-2; 8 bases map to TRBD2. V lost 5 bases and J lost 3; bases outside the gene matches: 8. The CDR3 is 15 amino acids. In germline, CDR1 is SGHTA, CDR2 FQGNSA. CDR3 sequence reads: CASSVSSGYEETQYF. CDR3 sequence (DNA): TGTGCCAGCAGCGTCTCTAGCGGGTACGAAGAGACCCAGTACTTC.

The rearrangement links TRBV24-1 to TRBJ1-5; unclear D gene. Trimming stripped 11 bases from V and 4 bases from J, with 11 bases between. Germline V gives CDR1 KGHDR, CDR2 SFDVKD. This CDR3 is 12 amino acids long. The CDR3 region is CAIPVGNQPQHF. In DNA form, the CDR3 reads TGTGCCATCCCGGTCGGGAATCAGCCCCAGCATTTT.

This chain links TRBV11-3 with TRBJ1-2; no definite D call. CDR1 SGHNT and CDR2 YENEEA come from the germline V gene. Trimming pared 1 base from V and 5 bases from J, leaving 5 bases between. The CDR3 contains 12 residues. The chain's CDR3 is CASSLAGYGYTF. The DNA of the CDR3 is TGTGCCAGCAGCTTAGCGGGTTATGGCTACACCTTC.

This clone was counted a single time. The V gene is TRBV28, the J gene TRBJ1-5; TRBD1 is a possible D gene (5 bases). Trimming took off 6 bases at V and 11 bases at J, with 17 bases between the two ends. The CDR3 is 13 amino acids. Germline loops: CDR1 MDHEN, CDR2 SYDVKM. This CDR3 reads CASSKGPPSAQHF. The CDR3 nucleotides are TGTGCCAGCAGCAAGGGGCCCCCCTCCGCCCAGCATTTT.

The chain uses TRBV6-6 and TRBJ2-1; 9 bases align to TRBD2. CDR1 and CDR2 (germline): MNHNY, SVGAGI (reference sequence). This CDR3 comprises 15 residues. The V segment lost 6 bases and the J segment 7 bases; nucleotides outside the gene matches: 10. CDR3 coding DNA: TGTGCCAGCAGCCCCGTAGCGGGAGTAGAGAATGAGCAGTTCTTC. It yields the protein CASSPVAGVENEQFF.

The CDR3 region has the DNA TGTGCCAGCAGCGGCCGGGACACACACACCGGGGAGCTGTTTTTT. Translating it yields CASSGRDTHTGELFF. The chain has TRBV9 and TRBJ2-2; D perhaps matches TRBD1 (6 bases). V lost 3 bases and J 3 bases, leaving 12 bases between the germline ends. The CDR3 consists of 15 residues. Germline V gene lookup returns CDR1 SGDLS and CDR2 YYNGEE. The full variable domain, rest sourced from reference TRBV9 and TRBJ2-2, is DSGVTQTPKHLITATGQRVTLRCSPRSGDLSVYWYQQSLDQGLQFLIQYYNGEERAKGNILERFSAQQFPDLHSELNLSSLELGDSALYFCASSGRDTHTGELFFGEGSRLTVL.

This clone was seen only a few times. This sequence joins TRBV11-2 and TRBJ2-7, with D unclear. This CDR3 has 13 amino acids. Germline assignment: CDR1 SGHAT and CDR2 FQNNGV. V dropped 5 bases and J dropped 9 bases, with 17 bases sitting between them. CDR3 bases: TGTGCCAGCAGCCCAGGCATGATTGCTGGGCAGTACTTC. This gives the protein CASSPGMIAGQYF.

This rearrangement joins TRBV7-3 to TRBJ2-7; weak D call: TRBD2 (6 bases). V lost 2 bases and J 3 bases, leaving 8 bases between the germline ends. There are 13 residues in the CDR3. CDR1 is SGHTA, CDR2 FQGTGA, per germline. In DNA, the CDR3 is TGTGCCAGCAGCTTAGAGGGAGGCTACGAGCAGTACTTC. Its protein product is CASSLEGGYEQYF.

This clone came up a few times. The chain employs TRBV5-4 and TRBJ2-1; 9 positions agree with TRBD2. CDR3 length: 14 amino acids. The J segment lost 4 bases and the V segment lost 4 bases, leaving 3 bases of the junction unmatched. Per germline, CDR1 SGHNT and CDR2 YYREEE (reference sequence). The CDR3 DNA follows: TGTGCCAGCAGCGGTGGACTAGCGTACAATGAGCAGTTCTTC. Its protein is CASSGGLAYNEQFF.

This chain connects TRBV7-2 to TRBJ2-2; TRBD2 might be the D (6 bases). In germline, CDR1 is SGHTA, CDR2 FQGNSA. The germline V and J ends were trimmed by 6 bases and 3 bases, with 17 bases remaining between them. The CDR3 is made up of 16 amino acids. DNA of the CDR3: TGTGCCAGCAGTCCCAACTCGGCGGGATACACCGGGGAGCTGTTTTTT. It specifies CASSPNSAGYTGELFF.

The CDR3 protein is CASSPNLAGTVGEQYF. CDR3 nucleotide sequence: TGTGCCAGCAGCCCGAACCTAGCGGGCACCGTTGGCGAGCAGTACTTC. The chain uses TRBV14 and TRBJ2-7, with 8 bases fitting TRBD2. The CDR3 length is 16 residues. Germline CDR1 is SGHDN and CDR2 is FVKESK. The J segment lost 6 bases and the V segment lost 4 bases, leaving 14 bases of the junction unmatched.

In this sample, this clone turned up once. This chain links TRBV7-2 with TRBJ2-1, with 10 bases fitting TRBD1. Germline V CDR1 and CDR2: SGHTA, FQGNSA. The CDR3 runs to 16 residues. Trimming removed 5 bases from V and 1 base from J; junction bases left unmatched: 5. CDR3 residues: CASSPKGQGSYNEQFF. CDR3 sequence (DNA): TGTGCCAGCAGCCCGAAGGGACAGGGGTCCTACAATGAGCAGTTCTTC.

This clone was counted only a few times. The CDR3 coding sequence is TGTGCCAGCAGCGTAGGGGTAGCTCCCTACGAGCAGTACTTC. Residues: CASSVGVAPYEQYF. The V call is TRBV9, the J call TRBJ2-7; D gene uncertain. This CDR3 region has 14 residues. Trimming stripped 0 bases from V and 2 bases from J, with 9 bases between. The V gene's germline CDR1 is SGDLS and CDR2 YYNGEE.

The V and J genes are TRBV7-3 and TRBJ2-1; D is perhaps TRBD1 (5 bases). V lost 3 bases and J 4 bases, leaving 7 bases between the germline ends. The CDR3 extends over 13 amino acids. CDR1 and CDR2 from the germline V gene are SGHTA and FQGTGA. The CDR3 coding sequence is TGTGCCAGCAGCTTGACAGCATACAATGAGCAGTTCTTC. This gives the protein CASSLTAYNEQFF.

The V and J genes are TRBV7-2 and TRBJ2-7, with TRBD2 matching over 13 bases. Germline CDR1 is SGHTA and CDR2 is FQGNSA. The CDR3 consists of 15 residues. Trimming took 5 bases from V and 7 from J; bases not matched to a gene: 8. CDR3 sequence reads: CASSATSGRDPEQYF. CDR3 bases: TGTGCCAGCAGCGCTACTAGCGGGAGGGATCCGGAGCAGTACTTC.

The chain joins TRBV24-1 to TRBJ2-1; a possible D gene is TRBD2 (5 bases). Trimming removed 4 bases from V and 6 bases from J, with 21 bases in between. Germline loops: CDR1 KGHDR, CDR2 SFDVKD. The CDR3 totals 17 residues. CDR3 coding DNA: TGTGCCACCAGTGACCTTCCGACTCCCGGCGAGGGCAATGAGCAGTTCTTC. Amino acid sequence: CATSDLPTPGEGNEQFF.

The chain has TRBV2 and TRBJ2-1; the match to TRBD1 covers 8 bases. In germline, CDR1 is SNHLY, CDR2 FYNNEI. The CDR3 covers 15 residues. Losses at the gene ends were 1 base for V and 4 bases for J; bases not matched to a gene: 3. The CDR3 loop is CASSEGTGSYNEQFF. DNA for the CDR3: TGTGCCAGCAGTGAAGGGACAGGGAGTTACAATGAGCAGTTCTTC.

V gene TRBV28 combines with J gene TRBJ1-4; unclear D gene. CDR1 and CDR2 (germline): MDHEN, SYDVKM. This CDR3 is 14 amino acids long. V lost 3 bases, J lost 7 bases, and 12 bases lay in between. CDR3 loop: CASSFEGRGEKLFF. DNA for the CDR3: TGTGCCAGCAGTTTTGAAGGGCGGGGTGAAAAACTGTTTTTT.